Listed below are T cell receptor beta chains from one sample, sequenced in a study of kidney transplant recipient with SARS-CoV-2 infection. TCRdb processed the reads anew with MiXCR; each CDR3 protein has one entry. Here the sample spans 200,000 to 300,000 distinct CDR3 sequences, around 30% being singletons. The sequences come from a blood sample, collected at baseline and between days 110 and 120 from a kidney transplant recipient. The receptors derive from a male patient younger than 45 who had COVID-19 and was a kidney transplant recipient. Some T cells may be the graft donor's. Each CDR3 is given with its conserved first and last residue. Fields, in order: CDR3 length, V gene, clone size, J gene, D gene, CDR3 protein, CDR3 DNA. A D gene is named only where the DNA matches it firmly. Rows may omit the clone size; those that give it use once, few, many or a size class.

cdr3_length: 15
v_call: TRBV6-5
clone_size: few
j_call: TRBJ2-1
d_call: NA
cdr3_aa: CASSYSSGTYNEQFF
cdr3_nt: TGTGCCAGCAGTTACAGCTCCGGAACCTACAATGAGCAGTTCTTC

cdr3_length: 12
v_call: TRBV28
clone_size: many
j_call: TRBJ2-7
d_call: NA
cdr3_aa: CASSSPRREQYF
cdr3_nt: TGTGCCAGCAGTTCCCCGAGACGTGAGCAGTACTTC

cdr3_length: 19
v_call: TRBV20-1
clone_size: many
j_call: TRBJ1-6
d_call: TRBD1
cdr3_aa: CSAVPRGVQGASYNSPLHF
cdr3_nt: TGCAGTGCCGTACCTCGAGGTGTACAGGGGGCATCCTATAATTCACCCCTCCACTTT

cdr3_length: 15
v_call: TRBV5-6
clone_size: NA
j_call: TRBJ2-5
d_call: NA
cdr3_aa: CASSPGPGPQETQYF
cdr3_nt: TGTGCCAGCAGCCCAGGACCCGGACCCCAAGAGACCCAGTACTTC

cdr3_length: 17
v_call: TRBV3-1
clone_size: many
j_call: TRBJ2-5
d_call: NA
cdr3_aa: CASSAWLPISFSETQYF
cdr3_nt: TGTGCCAGCAGCGCATGGCTTCCCATTTCTTTCTCTGAGACCCAGTACTTC

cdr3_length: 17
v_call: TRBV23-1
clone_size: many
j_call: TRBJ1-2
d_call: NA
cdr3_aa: CASSCIQLRRKTYGYTF
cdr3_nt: TGCGCCAGCAGTTGTATCCAGCTACGCAGAAAGACCTATGGCTACACCTTC

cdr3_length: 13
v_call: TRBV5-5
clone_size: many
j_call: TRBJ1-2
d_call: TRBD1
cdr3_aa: CASSLTGDYGYTF
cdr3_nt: TGTGCCAGCAGCCTGACAGGGGACTATGGCTACACCTTC

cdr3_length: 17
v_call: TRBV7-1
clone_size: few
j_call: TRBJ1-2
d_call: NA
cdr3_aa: CASSVPGHEGKTYGYTF
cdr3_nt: TGTGCCAGCAGCGTTCCGGGTCACGAGGGAAAGACCTATGGCTACACCTTC

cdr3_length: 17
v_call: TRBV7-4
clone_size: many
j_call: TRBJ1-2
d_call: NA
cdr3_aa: CASSVVSSARKTYGYTF
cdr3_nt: TGTGCCAGCAGCGTAGTATCTTCAGCTCGAAAGACCTATGGCTACACCTTC

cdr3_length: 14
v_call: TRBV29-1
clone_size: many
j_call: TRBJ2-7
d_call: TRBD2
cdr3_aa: CSVEIGTSVYEQYF
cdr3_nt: TGCAGCGTTGAAATCGGGACTAGCGTTTACGAGCAGTACTTC

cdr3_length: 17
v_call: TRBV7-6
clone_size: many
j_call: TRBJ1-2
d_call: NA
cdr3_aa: CASSTYIESRKTYGYTF
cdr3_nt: TGTGCCAGCAGCACTTACATTGAATCTCGAAAGACCTATGGCTACACCTTC

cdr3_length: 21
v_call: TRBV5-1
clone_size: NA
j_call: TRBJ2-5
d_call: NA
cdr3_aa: CASSLFWKGEDGDPSGETQYF
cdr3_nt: TGCGCCAGCAGCTTGTTTTGGAAGGGCGAGGACGGGGATCCATCTGGAGAGACCCAGTACTTC

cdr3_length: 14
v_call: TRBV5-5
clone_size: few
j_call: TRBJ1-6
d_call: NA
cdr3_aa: CASSLFRGSSPLHF
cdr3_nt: TGTGCCAGCAGCTTGTTCAGGGGTAGTTCACCCCTCCACTTT

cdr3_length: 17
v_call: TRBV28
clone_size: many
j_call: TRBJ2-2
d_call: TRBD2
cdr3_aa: CASSFSSGSLHTGELFF
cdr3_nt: TGTGCCAGCAGTTTCAGTAGCGGGAGCCTCCACACCGGGGAGCTGTTTTTT

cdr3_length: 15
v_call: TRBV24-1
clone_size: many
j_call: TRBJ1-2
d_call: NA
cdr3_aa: CATSDFKEGRYGYTF
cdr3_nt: TGTGCCACCAGTGATTTTAAGGAAGGGCGATATGGCTACACCTTC

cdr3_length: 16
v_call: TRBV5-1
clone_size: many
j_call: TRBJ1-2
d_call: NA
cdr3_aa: CASEPESVRKTYGYTF
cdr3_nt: TGCGCCAGCGAACCAGAATCGGTTCGAAAGACCTATGGCTACACCTTC

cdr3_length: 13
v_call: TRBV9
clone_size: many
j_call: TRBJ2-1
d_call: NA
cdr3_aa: CASSVEGGDEQFF
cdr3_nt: TGTGCCAGCAGCGTAGAGGGTGGCGATGAGCAGTTCTTC

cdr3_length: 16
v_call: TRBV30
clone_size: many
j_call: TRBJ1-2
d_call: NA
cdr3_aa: CAWVNSRYRKTYGYTF
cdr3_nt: TGTGCCTGGGTCAACTCGCGTTATAGAAAGACCTATGGCTACACCTTC

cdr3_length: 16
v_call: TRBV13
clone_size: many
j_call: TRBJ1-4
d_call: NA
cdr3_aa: CASSLADSWGGEKLFF
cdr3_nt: TGTGCCAGCAGCTTAGCCGACTCCTGGGGGGGAGAAAAACTGTTTTTT

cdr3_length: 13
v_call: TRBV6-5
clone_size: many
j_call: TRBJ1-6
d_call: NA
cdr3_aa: CASAQGERSPLHF
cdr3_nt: TGTGCCAGCGCACAGGGTGAGCGTTCACCCCTCCACTTT

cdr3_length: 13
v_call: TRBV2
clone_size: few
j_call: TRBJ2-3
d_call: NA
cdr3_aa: CARRHGSTDTQYF
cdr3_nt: TGTGCCAGGCGCCACGGGAGCACAGATACGCAGTATTTT

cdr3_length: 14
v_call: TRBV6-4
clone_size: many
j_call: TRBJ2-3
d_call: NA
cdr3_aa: CASSERDSTDTQYF
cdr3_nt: TGTGCCAGCAGTGAGAGGGACAGCACAGATACGCAGTATTTT

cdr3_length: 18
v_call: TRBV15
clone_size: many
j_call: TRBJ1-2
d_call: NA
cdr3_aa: CATSRVPGTNTLLYGYTF
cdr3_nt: TGTGCCACCAGCAGAGTACCGGGGACCAACACTCTCCTCTATGGCTACACCTTC

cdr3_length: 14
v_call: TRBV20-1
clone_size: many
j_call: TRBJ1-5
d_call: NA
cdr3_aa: CSARDQRVSQPQHF
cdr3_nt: TGCAGTGCTAGAGATCAGAGGGTCAGTCAGCCCCAGCATTTT

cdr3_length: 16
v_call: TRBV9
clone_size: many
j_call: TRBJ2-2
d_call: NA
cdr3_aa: CASSARGDSNTGELFF
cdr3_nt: TGTGCCAGCAGCGCTAGGGGGGACAGTAACACCGGGGAGCTGTTTTTT

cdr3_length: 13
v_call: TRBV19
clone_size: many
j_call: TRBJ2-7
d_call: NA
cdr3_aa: CASRSVGASEQYF
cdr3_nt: TGTGCCAGTAGATCGGTAGGGGCGAGCGAGCAGTACTTC

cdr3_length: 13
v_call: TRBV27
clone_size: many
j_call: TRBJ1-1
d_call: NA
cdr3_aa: CASSLVMNTEAFF
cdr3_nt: TGTGCCAGCAGTTTAGTGATGAACACTGAAGCTTTCTTT

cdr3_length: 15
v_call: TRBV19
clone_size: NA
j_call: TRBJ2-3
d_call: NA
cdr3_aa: CAAKPGEGRTDTQYF
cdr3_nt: TGTGCCGCAAAGCCCGGCGAGGGCCGCACAGATACGCAGTATTTT

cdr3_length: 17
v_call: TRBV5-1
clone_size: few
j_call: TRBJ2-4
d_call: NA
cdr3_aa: CASSWTTGTLAKNIQYF
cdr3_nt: TGCGCCAGCAGCTGGACGACAGGAACATTAGCCAAAAACATTCAGTACTTC

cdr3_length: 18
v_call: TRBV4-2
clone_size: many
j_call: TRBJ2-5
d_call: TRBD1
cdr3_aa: CASSQGEAGTGDWETQYF
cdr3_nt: TGTGCCAGCAGCCAAGGGGAAGCCGGGACAGGGGATTGGGAGACCCAGTACTTC

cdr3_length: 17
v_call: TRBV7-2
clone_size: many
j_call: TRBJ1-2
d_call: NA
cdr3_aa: CASSRTHRDGKTYGYTF
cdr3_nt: TGTGCCAGCAGCCGCACTCACAGAGACGGAAAGACCTATGGCTACACCTTC

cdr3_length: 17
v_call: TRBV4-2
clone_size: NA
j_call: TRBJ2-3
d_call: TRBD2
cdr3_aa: CASSQVASGASTDTQYF
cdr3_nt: TGTGCCAGCAGCCAAGTCGCTAGCGGGGCTAGCACAGATACGCAGTATTTT

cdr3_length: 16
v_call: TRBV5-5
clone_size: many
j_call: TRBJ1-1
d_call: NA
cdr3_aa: CASSLGSHRELAEAFF
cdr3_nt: TGTGCCAGCAGCTTGGGATCACACAGGGAACTCGCTGAAGCTTTCTTT

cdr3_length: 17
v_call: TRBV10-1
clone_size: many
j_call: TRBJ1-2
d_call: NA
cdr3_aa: CASSQRARSRKTYGYTF
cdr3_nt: TGCGCCAGCAGTCAACGTGCAAGATCGCGAAAGACCTATGGCTACACCTTC

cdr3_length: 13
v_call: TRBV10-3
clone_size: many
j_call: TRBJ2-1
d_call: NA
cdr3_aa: CAISQGFGNEQFF
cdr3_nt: TGTGCCATCAGTCAAGGGTTTGGCAATGAGCAGTTCTTC

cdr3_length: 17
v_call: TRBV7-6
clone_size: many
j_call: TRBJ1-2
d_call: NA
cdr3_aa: CASSCWTESRKTYGYTF
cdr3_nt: TGTGCCAGCAGCTGCTGGACTGAATCTCGAAAGACCTATGGCTACACCTTC

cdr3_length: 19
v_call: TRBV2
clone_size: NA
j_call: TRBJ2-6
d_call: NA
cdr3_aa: CASSCSFYPIQSRANVLTF
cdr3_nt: TGTGCCAGCAGTTGCTCTTTTTACCCGATACAAAGTCGGGCCAACGTCCTGACTTTC

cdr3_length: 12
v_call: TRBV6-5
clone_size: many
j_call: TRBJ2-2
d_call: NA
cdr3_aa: CASSTYTGELFF
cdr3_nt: TGTGCCAGCAGTACCTACACCGGGGAGCTGTTTTTT